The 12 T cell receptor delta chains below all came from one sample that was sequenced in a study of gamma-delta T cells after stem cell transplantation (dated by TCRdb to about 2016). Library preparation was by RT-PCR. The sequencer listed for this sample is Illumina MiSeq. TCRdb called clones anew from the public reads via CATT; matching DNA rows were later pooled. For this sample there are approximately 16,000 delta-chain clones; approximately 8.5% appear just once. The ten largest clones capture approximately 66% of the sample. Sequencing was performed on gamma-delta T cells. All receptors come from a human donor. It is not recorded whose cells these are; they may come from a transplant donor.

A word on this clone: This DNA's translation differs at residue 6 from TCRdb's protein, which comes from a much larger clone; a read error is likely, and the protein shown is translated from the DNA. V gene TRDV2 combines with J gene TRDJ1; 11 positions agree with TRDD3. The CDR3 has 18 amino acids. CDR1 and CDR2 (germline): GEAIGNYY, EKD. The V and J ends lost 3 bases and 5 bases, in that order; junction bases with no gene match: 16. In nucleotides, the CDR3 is TGTGCCTGTGACTTCGGATGGGGGATACGCAACGTTTCAGATAAACTCATCTTT. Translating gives CACDFGWGIRNVSDKLIF.

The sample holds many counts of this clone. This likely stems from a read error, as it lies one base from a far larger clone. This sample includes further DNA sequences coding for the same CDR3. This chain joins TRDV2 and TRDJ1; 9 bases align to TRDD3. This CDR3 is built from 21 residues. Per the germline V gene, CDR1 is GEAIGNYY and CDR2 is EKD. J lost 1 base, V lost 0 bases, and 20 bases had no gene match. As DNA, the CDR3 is TGTGCCTGTGACACCGTTGAGTCCCACCGGCGTACTGGGGGACTCACCGATAAACTCATCTTT. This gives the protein CACDTVESHRRTGGLTDKLIF.

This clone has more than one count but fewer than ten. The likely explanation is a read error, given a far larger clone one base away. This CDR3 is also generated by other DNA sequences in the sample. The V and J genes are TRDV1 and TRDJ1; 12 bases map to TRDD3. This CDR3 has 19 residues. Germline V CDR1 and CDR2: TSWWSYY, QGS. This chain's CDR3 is CALGELEPPDWGIQDKLIF. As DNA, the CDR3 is TGTGCTCTTGGGGAACTAGAGCCCCCCGACTGGGGGATACAGGATAAACTCATATTT.

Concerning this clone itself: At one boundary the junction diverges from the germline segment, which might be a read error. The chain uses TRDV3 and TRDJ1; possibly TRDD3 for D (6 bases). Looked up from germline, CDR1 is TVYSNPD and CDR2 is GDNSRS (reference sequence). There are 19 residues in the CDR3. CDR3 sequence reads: CSVCSSKRPGDPYTDKLIF. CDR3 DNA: TGCTCGGTCTGTTCCAGTAAACGACCGGGGGACCCGTACACCGATAAACTCATCTTT.

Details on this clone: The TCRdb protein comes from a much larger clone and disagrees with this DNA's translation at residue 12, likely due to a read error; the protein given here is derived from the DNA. CDR3 DNA sequence: TGTGCCTGTGACGCCCTAGACACCGATAAACTCACCTTT. Translation gives CACDALDTDKLTF. The J gene is TRDJ1, the V gene TRDV2; D is undetermined. This CDR3 has 13 residues. Germline loops: CDR1 GEAIGNYY, CDR2 EKD.

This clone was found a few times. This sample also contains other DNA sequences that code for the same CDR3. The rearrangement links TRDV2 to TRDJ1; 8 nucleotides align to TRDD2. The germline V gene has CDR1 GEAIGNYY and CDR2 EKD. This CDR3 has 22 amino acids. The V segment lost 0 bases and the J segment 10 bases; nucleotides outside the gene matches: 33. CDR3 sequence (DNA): TGTGCCTGTGACACCGGCCATCTTCCTACGTCTCCTGGTCTCCCTACGCGCTATACACTCATCTTT. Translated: CACDTGHLPTSPGLPTRYTLIF.

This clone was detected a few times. In nucleotides, the CDR3 is TGTGCCTTTAGTAAGCTGGGAAGATGTTGGGGATACCCTTGGTGGACCGATAAACTCATCTTT. Residues: CAFSKLGRCWGYPWWTDKLIF. The chain recombines TRDV3 with TRDJ1, with 8 nucleotides matching TRDD3. Germline CDR1 reads TVYSNPD; CDR2 reads GDNSRS (reference sequence). Trimming at V came to 0 bases and at J to 2 bases, leaving 26 bases not matched to a gene. The CDR3 is 21 residues long.

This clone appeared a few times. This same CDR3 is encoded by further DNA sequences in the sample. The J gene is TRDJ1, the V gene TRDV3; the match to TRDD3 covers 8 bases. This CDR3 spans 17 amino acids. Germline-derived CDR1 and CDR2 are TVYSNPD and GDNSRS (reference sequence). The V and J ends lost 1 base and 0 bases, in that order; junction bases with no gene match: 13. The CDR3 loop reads CAFIDLLGDTNTDKLIF. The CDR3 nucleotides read TGTGCCTTTATTGACCTACTTGGGGATACCAACACCGATAAACTCATCTTT. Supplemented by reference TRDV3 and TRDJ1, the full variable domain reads CDKVTQSSPDQTVASGSEVVLLCTYDTVYSNPDLFWYRIRPDYSFQFVFYGDNSRSEGADFTQGRFSVKHILTQKAFHLVISPVRTEDSATYYCAFIDLLGDTNTDKLIFGKGTRVTVEP.

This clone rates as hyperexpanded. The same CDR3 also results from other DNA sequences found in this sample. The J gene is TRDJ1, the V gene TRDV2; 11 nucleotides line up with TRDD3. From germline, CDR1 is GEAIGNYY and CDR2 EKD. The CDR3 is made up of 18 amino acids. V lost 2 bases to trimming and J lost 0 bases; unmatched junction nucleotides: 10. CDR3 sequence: CACDIVGDTRSYTDKLIF. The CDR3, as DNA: TGTGCCTGTGACATAGTGGGGGATACGCGATCTTACACCGATAAACTCATCTTT.

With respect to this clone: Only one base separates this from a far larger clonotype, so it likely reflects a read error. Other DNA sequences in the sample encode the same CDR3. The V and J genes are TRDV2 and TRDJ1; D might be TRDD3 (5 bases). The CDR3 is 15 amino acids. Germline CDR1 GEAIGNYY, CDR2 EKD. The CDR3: CACDTVLGRPDKLIF. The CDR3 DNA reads TGTGCCTGTGACACCGTGTTGGGGAGACCCGATAAACTTATCTTT.

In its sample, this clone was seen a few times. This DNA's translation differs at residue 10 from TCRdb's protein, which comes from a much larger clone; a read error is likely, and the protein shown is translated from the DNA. CDR3 DNA sequence: TGTGCCTGTGACACCGTTGGGGGATATTGCACCGATAAACTCATCTTT. Translation: CACDTVGGYCTDKLIF. The chain is built from TRDV2 and TRDJ1; 9 bases agree with TRDD3. Germline lookup yields CDR1 GEAIGNYY and CDR2 EKD. Trimming at V came to 0 bases and at J to 1 base, leaving 5 bases not matched to a gene. The CDR3 sequence is 16 residues long.

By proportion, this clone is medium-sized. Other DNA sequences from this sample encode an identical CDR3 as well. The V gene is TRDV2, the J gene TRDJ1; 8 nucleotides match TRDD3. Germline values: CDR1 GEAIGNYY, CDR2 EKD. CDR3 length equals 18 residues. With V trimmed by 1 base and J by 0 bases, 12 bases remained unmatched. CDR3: CACDTNWGDPIYTDKLIF. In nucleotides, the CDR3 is TGTGCCTGTGACACGAACTGGGGGGACCCGATTTACACCGATAAACTCATCTTT.